The 10 T cell receptor beta chains below were found in one sample sequenced in a study of blood T cell repertoires in COVID-19. Repertoires were generated with immunoSEQ multiplex PCR, while TCRdb's copy carries only in-frame clones and drops some. The sample gives 90,000 to 130,000 clones, around 90% of which show up once; about 2.2% is in the top ten. Sequences were obtained from peripheral blood. The receptors originated from a human donor in a cohort sampled during active COVID-19.

The gene calls are TRBV6-6 and TRBJ1-2; tentatively, D is TRBD1 (5 bases). Germline V CDR1 and CDR2: MNHNY, SVGAGI (reference sequence). CDR3 length: 13 amino acids. Between the trimmed V and J ends, which lost 2 bases and 10 bases, there was a span of 14 bases. The CDR3 loop reads CASSYGPGGSYTF. Here the CDR3 DNA reads TGTGCCAGCAGTTACGGGCCCGGGGGTTCCTACACCTTC.

V is TRBV4-1 and J is TRBJ2-7, with D possibly matching TRBD1 (7 bases). The CDR3 runs to 14 residues. Germline lookup yields CDR1 MGHRA and CDR2 YSYEKL. The V end lost 0 bases, the J end lost 6 bases, and 12 bases lay between the germline ends. The CDR3: CASSQDRGTLEQYF. In DNA, the CDR3 is TGCGCCAGCAGCCAAGACAGGGGGACTCTCGAGCAGTACTTC.

The chain uses TRBV19 and TRBJ2-7; TRBD1 matches 12 bases. Per germline, CDR1 LNHDA and CDR2 SQIVND (reference sequence). CDR3 length equals 15 residues. V lost 1 base to trimming and J lost 6 bases; unmatched junction nucleotides: 4. DNA of the CDR3: TGTGCCAGTAGTATAGGGGACAGGGGGCCGGGCGAGCAGTACTTC. This sequence encodes CASSIGDRGPGEQYF.

The chain couples TRBV28 to TRBJ1-5; TRBD1 is a possible D gene (5 bases). Trimming stripped 7 bases from V and 1 base from J, with 14 bases between. CDR1 and CDR2 (germline): MDHEN, SYDVKM. This CDR3 comprises 15 residues. CDR3 region: CASIGGRESNQPQHF. CDR3 DNA sequence: TGTGCCAGCATAGGTGGCAGGGAAAGCAATCAGCCCCAGCATTTT.

This sequence joins TRBV5-4 and TRBJ2-3, with TRBD1 matching 7 bases. Germline CDR1 and CDR2: SGHNT and YYREEE (reference sequence). The CDR3 spans 13 residues. V gave up 4 bases and J gave up 13 bases; unmatched junction bases: 12. CDR3 residues: CASSGAGGQVKYF. In nucleotides, the CDR3 is TGTGCCAGCAGCGGAGCAGGAGGACAGGTCAAGTATTTT.

V is TRBV5-1 and J is TRBJ1-4, with 9 bases identical to TRBD1. The CDR3 spans 17 residues. V trimming: 0 bases; J trimming: 3 bases; junction bases outside the gene matches: 6. Germline CDR1 and CDR2: SGHRS and YFSETQ. The CDR3 loop reads CASSLGTGGESNEKLFF. Written as DNA, the CDR3 is TGCGCCAGCAGCTTGGGAACAGGGGGCGAGTCTAATGAAAAACTGTTTTTT.

The chain couples TRBV11-2 to TRBJ1-5, with D unresolved. This CDR3 has 13 residues. Germline assignment: CDR1 SGHAT and CDR2 FQNNGV. V lost 1 base and J lost 4, with 5 bases in between. The CDR3 coding sequence is TGTGCCAGCAGCTTAGGGCAGAATCAGCCCCAGCATTTT. Its protein product is CASSLGQNQPQHF.

This clone is a singleton in its sample. V usage is TRBV19 and J usage is TRBJ2-7, with 10 positions matching TRBD1. This CDR3 contains 13 residues. Trimming cost V 7 bases and J 4 bases; bases outside gene matches: 4. CDR1 and CDR2 from the germline V gene are LNHDA and SQIVND (reference sequence). This CDR3 is CASTKGQGYEQYF. CDR3 DNA: TGTGCCAGTACCAAGGGACAGGGGTACGAGCAGTACTTC.

The chain combines TRBV15 with TRBJ2-1; D may be TRBD2 (6 bases). This CDR3 contains 17 residues. Trimming removed 0 bases at V and 0 bases at J, with 12 bases between. Germline values: CDR1 LNHNV, CDR2 YYDKDF (reference sequence). CDR3 protein: CATSREGLLSSYNEQFF. In DNA form, the CDR3 reads TGTGCCACCAGCAGAGAAGGACTATTGAGCTCCTACAATGAGCAGTTCTTC.

This clone was recorded only once. CDR3 DNA: TGTGCCAGCAGTTTAAGACAGTTCGCGAACACCGGGGAGCTGTTTTTT. Translation: CASSLRQFANTGELFF. V and J are TRBV27 and TRBJ2-2; D perhaps matches TRBD1 (5 bases). Between the trimmed V and J ends, which lost 2 bases and 0 bases, there was a span of 10 bases. This CDR3 region has 16 residues. Germline lookup yields CDR1 MNHEY and CDR2 SMNVEV (reference sequence).